This T cell receptor beta chain derives from a study of metastatic and nonmetastatic thyroid tumors. Study in general: The authors compared repertoires across blood and tumor or nodule tissue from malignant and benign thyroid patients. Notes on the study in general: For both blood and tumor, malignant thyroid tumors reportedly showed significantly higher TCR beta diversity than benign nodules did.

None of the patients had undergone any treatment ahead of thyroid surgery. This clone was observed many times. Its specificity is not known. The CDR3 runs to 15 residues. Trimming shortened V by 0 bases and J by 6 bases, and 11 bases separated the two germline ends. Germline assignment: CDR1 MGHRA and CDR2 YSYEKL. TCRdb re-clonotyped the PCR reads via MiXCR. Of 90,000 or so clones detected, over 8.5% appear once; the ten largest clones hold roughly 10%. The sequenced material came from blood. This receptor was obtained from a female donor with papillary thyroid cancer or a benign thyroid nodule (not recorded which). Some clones in this sample may be carry-over from other donors' samples. The V call is TRBV4-1, the J call TRBJ2-2; no clear D. In DNA form, the CDR3 reads TGCGCCAGCAGCCAAGAGCGAACGGGCGCCGGGGAGCTGTTTTTT. Protein product: CASSQERTGAGELFF.